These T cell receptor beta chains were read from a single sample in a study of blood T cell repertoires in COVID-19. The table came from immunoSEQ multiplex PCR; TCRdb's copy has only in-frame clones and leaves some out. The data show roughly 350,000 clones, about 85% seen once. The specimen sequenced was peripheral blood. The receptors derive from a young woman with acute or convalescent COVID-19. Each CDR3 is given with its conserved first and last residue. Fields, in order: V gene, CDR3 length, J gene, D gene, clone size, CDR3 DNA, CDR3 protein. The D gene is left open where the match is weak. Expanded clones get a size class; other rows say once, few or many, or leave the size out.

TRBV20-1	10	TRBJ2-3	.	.	TGCAGTGCTAGTCACAGTACGCAGTATTTT	CSASHSTQYF
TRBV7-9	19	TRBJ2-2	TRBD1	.	TGTGCCAGCAGCTACCTCGGGACAGGGGCACTTGATGTCACCGGGGAGCTGTTTTTT	CASSYLGTGALDVTGELFF
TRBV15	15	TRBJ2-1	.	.	TGTGCCACCAGCATCCCCCCAATCCCATACAATGAGCAGTTCTTC	CATSIPPIPYNEQFF
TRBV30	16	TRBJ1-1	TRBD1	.	TGTGCCTGGAGTGTAAAAGACAGGGGGCTGGGCACTGAAGCTTTCTTT	CAWSVKDRGLGTEAFF
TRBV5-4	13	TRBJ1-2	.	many	TGTGCCAGCAGCTTTGTGGGGAGCTATGGCTACACCTTC	CASSFVGSYGYTF
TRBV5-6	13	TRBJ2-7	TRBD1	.	TGTGCCAGCAGCTTAGGGACAGGTGGGGAGCAGTACTTC	CASSLGTGGEQYF
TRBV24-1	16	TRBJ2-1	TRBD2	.	TGTGCCACCAGTGCCCTGGGGGCGGGAGGGGAGAATGAGCAGTTCTTC	CATSALGAGGENEQFF
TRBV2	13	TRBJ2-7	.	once	TGTGCCAGCAGGCACAGGGATCTCTACGAGCAGTACTTC	CASRHRDLYEQYF
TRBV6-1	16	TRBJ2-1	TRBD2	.	TGTGCCAGCAGTGAAGGCGCGGGACTAGCTTACAATGAGCAGTTCTTC	CASSEGAGLAYNEQFF
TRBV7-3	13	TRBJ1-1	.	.	TGTGCCAGCAGCTCTCAGGGAATCCCTGAAGCTTTCTTT	CASSSQGIPEAFF
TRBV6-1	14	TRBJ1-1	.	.	TGTGCCAGCAGTGAAACCAGGGTGGTCACTGAAGCTTTCTTT	CASSETRVVTEAFF
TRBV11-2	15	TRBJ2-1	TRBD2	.	TGTGCCAGCACGGAGGACGGGGGGACCTACAATGAGCAGTTCTTC	CASTEDGGTYNEQFF
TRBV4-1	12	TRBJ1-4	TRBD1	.	TGCGCCAGCAGCCAGACAGGGAAAAAACTGTTTTTT	CASSQTGKKLFF
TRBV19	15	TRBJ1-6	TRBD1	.	TGTGCCACCCGGGACAGTGCTCTAGGTCGTGCACCCCTCCACTTT	CATRDSALGRAPLHF
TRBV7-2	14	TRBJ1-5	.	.	TGTGCCAGCAGCTTAGACGCAGGGGAAGGGCCCCAGCATTTT	CASSLDAGEGPQHF
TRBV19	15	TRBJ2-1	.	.	TGTGCCAGTAGCGGGAGGGGGCGATCCTACAATGAGCAGTTCTTC	CASSGRGRSYNEQFF
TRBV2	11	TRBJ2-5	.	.	TGTGCCAGCAGTGTTCGGGAGACCCAGTACTTC	CASSVRETQYF
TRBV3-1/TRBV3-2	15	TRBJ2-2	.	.	TGTGCCAGCAGCCTGCTGGGCCTGTTCACCGGGGAGCTGTTTTTT	CASSLLGLFTGELFF
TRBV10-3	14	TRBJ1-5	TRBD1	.	TGTGCCATCGGGACAGACCTTAGCAATCAGCCCCAGCATTTT	CAIGTDLSNQPQHF
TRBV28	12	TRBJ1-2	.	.	TGTGCCAGCAGTTTACGACTCTATGGCTACACCTTC	CASSLRLYGYTF
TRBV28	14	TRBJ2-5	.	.	TGTGCCAGCAGTTTAGGCCAGGGGCCAGAGACCCAGTACTTC	CASSLGQGPETQYF
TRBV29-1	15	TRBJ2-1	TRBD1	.	TGCAGCGTTGATGCGAGACAGGGAATCTACAATGAGCAGTTCTTC	CSVDARQGIYNEQFF
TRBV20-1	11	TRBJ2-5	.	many	TGCACCGTTGAGGACCAAGAGACCCAGTACTTC	CTVEDQETQYF
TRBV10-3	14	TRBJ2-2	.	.	TGTGCCATCAGTGAGTCGGCTAACACCGGGGAGCTGTTTTTT	CAISESANTGELFF
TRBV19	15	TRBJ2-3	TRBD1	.	TGTGCCAGTAGTGCGGACAGGGCATGGGCAGATACGCAGTATTTT	CASSADRAWADTQYF
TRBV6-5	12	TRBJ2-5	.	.	TGTGCCAGCAGTTACGGGGGGGAGACCCAGTACTTC	CASSYGGETQYF
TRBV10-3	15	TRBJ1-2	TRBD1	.	TGTGCCATCAGTGAATGGACAGGGGGTTTGTATGGCTACACCTTC	CAISEWTGGLYGYTF
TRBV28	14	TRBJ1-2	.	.	TGTGCCAGCAGTCCCCTAGAGAGAAACTATGGCTACACCTTC	CASSPLERNYGYTF
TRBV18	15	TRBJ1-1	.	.	TGTGCCAGCTCACCATACATGGACAGTGACACTGAAGCTTTCTTT	CASSPYMDSDTEAFF
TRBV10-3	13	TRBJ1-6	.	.	TGTGCCATCACCGACAGGAATAATTCACCCCTCCACTTT	CAITDRNNSPLHF
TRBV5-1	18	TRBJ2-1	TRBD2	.	TGCGCCAGCAGCACTTTTAGCGGGAGAAGGGGAACACACAATGAGCAGTTCTTC	CASSTFSGRRGTHNEQFF
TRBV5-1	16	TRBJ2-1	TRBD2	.	TGCGCCAGCAGCTTGAAACTAGCGGGAGGGCCGGATGAGCAGTTCTTC	CASSLKLAGGPDEQFF
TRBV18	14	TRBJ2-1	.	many	TGTGCCAGCTCATCGACAGGATACTACAATGAGCAGTTCTTC	CASSSTGYYNEQFF
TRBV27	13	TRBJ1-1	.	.	TGTGCCAGCAGCCGCTTGGGGGGCACTGAAGCTTTCTTT	CASSRLGGTEAFF
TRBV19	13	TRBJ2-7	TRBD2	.	TGTGCCAGTACTAGCGGGAGGCCATACGAGCAGTACTTC	CASTSGRPYEQYF
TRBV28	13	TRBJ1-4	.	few	TGTGCCAGCAGTTTCTCCTCTGGGGGGATCGGGGTTTTT	CASSFSSGGIGVF
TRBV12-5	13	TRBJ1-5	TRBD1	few	TGTGCTAGTGGGACAGGGAGCAATCAGCCCCAGCATTTT	CASGTGSNQPQHF
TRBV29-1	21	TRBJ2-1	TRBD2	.	TGCAGCGTGGACAGGGATAGGACTAGCGGGGGGGCATGGACGTCCTACAATGAGCAGTTCTTC	CSVDRDRTSGGAWTSYNEQFF
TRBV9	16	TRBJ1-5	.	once	TGTGCCAGCAGCCCACACGGGATGGGCGGCAATCAGCCCCAGCATTTT	CASSPHGMGGNQPQHF
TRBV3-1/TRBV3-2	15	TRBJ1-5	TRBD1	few	TGTGCCAGCAGCTCACTGACAGGGAGCAATCAGCCCCAGCATTTT	CASSSLTGSNQPQHF
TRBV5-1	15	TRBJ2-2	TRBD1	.	TGCGCCAGCAGCTTGGGAAGGGGGCAGAGCGGGGAGCTGTTTTTT	CASSLGRGQSGELFF
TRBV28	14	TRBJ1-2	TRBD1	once	TGTGCCAGCAGTTTGGAGGCGGCAGGGGGCAGCTACACCTTC	CASSLEAAGGSYTF
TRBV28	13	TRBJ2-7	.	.	TGTGCCAGCAGTTCCCGGCTAGCCCACGAGCAGTACTTC	CASSSRLAHEQYF
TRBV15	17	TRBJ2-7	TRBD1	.	TGTGCCACCAGCAGATCAAAAATACAGGGGACAACCTACGAGCAGTACTTC	CATSRSKIQGTTYEQYF
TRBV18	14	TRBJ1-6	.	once	TGTGCCAGCTCACCGGAGCCTGATTATTCACCCCTCCACTTT	CASSPEPDYSPLHF
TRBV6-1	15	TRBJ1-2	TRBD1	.	TGTGCCAGCAGTGAAGGACACAGGGGACCCTATGGCTACACCTTC	CASSEGHRGPYGYTF
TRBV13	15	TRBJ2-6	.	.	TGTGCCAGCAGCCCGCAGGGCTCCGGGGCCAACGTCCTGACTTTC	CASSPQGSGANVLTF
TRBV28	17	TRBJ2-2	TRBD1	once	TGTGCCAGCAGTCTTATAGTACAGGGGGTTGACACCGGGGAGCTGTTTTTT	CASSLIVQGVDTGELFF
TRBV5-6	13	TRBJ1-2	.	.	TGTGCCAGCAGCTTGGTACATAGAGGTGGCTACACCTTC	CASSLVHRGGYTF
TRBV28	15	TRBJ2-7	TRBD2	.	TGTGCCAGCAGTTTATTGGGGGGGGACCTTTACGAGCAGTACTTC	CASSLLGGDLYEQYF
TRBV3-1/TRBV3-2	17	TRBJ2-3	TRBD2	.	TGTGCCAGCAGCCTGAGGACTAGCGGGGGGGCCTCAGATACGCAGTATTTT	CASSLRTSGGASDTQYF
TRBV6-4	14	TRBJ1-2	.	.	TGTGCCAGCAGTCAAAACCGGGGTTGGACTGGCTACACCTTC	CASSQNRGWTGYTF
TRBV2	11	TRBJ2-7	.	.	TGTGCCAGTTTTTACTCGTACGAGCAGTACTTC	CASFYSYEQYF
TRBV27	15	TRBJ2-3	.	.	TGTGCCAGCCGTACGATGGTCCCGGGGAGGGATACGCAGTATTTT	CASRTMVPGRDTQYF
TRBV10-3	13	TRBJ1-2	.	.	TGTGCCGCTAAGACAGACCTAAACTATGGCTACACCTTC	CAAKTDLNYGYTF
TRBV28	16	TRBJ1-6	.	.	TGTGCCAGCAGTCTAGTGACGGCAGGGGCCAATTCACCCCTCCACTTT	CASSLVTAGANSPLHF
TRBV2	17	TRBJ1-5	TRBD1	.	TGTGCCAGCAGGCCCGGGACAGCCCCGTATAGCAATCAGCCCCAGCATTTT	CASRPGTAPYSNQPQHF
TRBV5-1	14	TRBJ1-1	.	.	TGCGCCAGCACCAAGGGGGGGGCGAACACTGAAGCTTTCTTT	CASTKGGANTEAFF
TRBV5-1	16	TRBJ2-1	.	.	TGCGCCAGCAGCTTTAACGACTATCCCCCCATAAATGAGCAGTTCTTC	CASSFNDYPPINEQFF
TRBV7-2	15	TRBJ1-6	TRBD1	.	TGTGCCAGCAGCTTAGCGGGGACAGGGAATTCACCCCTCCACTTT	CASSLAGTGNSPLHF